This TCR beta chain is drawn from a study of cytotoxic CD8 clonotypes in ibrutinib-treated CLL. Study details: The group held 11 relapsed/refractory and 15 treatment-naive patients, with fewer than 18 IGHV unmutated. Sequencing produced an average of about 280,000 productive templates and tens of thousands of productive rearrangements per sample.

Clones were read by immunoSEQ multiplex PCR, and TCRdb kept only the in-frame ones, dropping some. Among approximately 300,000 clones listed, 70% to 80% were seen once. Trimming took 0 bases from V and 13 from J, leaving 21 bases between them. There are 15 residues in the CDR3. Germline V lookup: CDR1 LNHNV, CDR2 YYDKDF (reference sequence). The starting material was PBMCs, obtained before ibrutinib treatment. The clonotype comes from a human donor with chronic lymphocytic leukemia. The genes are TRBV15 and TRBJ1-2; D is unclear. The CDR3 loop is CATSRDVNNPLGLTF. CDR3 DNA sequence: TGTGCCACCAGCAGAGACGTTAATAACCCCCTAGGGCTCACCTTC.